This T cell receptor beta chain is from a study of CD8 T cells in ankylosing spondylitis listed by TCRdb under 2017. Notes on the research overall: T cell receptor beta repertoires were profiled in healthy donors and ankylosing spondylitis patients so that disease-linked TCR variants could be found. In total, the full study cohort was made up of 100 to 140 healthy donors and 25 or so ankylosing spondylitis patients. Peripheral blood was sampled, and synovial fluid was additionally collected from ankylosing spondylitis patients. General conclusions and limits of the study: Significant enrichment of the disease-linked clones was reported in matched synovial fluid samples from ankylosing spondylitis patients. Some TCR beta motif variants had previously been reported in synovial fluid and blood of reactive arthritis patients, which suggested common disease-initiation mechanisms. A TCR beta motif made up of several highly homologous amino acid variants appeared to be characteristic of blood from ankylosing spondylitis patients. A CD8+ phenotype was shown by the disease-linked clones, which were found at relatively low frequencies in peripheral blood.

The germline V gene (reference sequence) provides CDR1 MNHEY and CDR2 SMNVEV. V is cut back by 0 bases and J by 8 bases, with 4 bases in the junction unmatched. Including the terminal cysteine and phenylalanine, the CDR3 comprises 15 residues. Just CDR3 DNA is preserved here, 45 bases in frame from base 1. Sequencer: Illumina HiSeq 2500. TCR beta libraries were prepared by quantitative 5'-RACE with molecular barcodes. Under the source paper's analysis protocol: A new computational method based on a probabilistic model of VDJ rearrangement was used to identify disease-linked TCR variants. The public reads were quality trimmed at Q25 with fastp and then assembled into clones with MiXCR by TCRdb, keeping productive beta chains. One record per CDR3 amino acid sequence lists the most common genes and DNA. The V and J calls here are based on TCRdb, not the publication. Here the sample has about 250,000 distinct CDR3 sequences; roughly 32% occur a single time. The ten most abundant clones make up 4% to 5% of the sample.

Points on this clonotype: Its antigen has not been determined. No base quality information exists; no much larger clone differs at one position.

This receptor chain uses TRBV27 and TRBJ1-2; TRBD1 fits 12 bases in the junction. Sequencing input: blood, either unsorted or a sorted T cell fraction (not recorded which). This clonotype was obtained from a male donor with ankylosing spondylitis or in good health (not recorded which). The CDR3 protein: CASSLSGTGGVGYTF. The DNA is as follows: TGTGCCAGCAGTTTATCGGGGACAGGGGGCGTCGGCTACACCTTC.